This T cell receptor beta chain was captured by sequencing in a study of blood T cell repertoires in COVID-19. At the level of the study: Sources were T cells, B-cell-depleted T cells, or PBMCs; the material itself was cDNA or gDNA.

The germline CDR1 and CDR2 sequences are SGHNT and YENEEA. The CDR3 loop spans 18 amino acids. V dropped 5 bases and J dropped 8; count of bases not matched to a gene: 17. Followed over time, Seattle patients had been enrolled while infection was active. The repertoire was sequenced with immunoSEQ multiplex PCR; TCRdb's copy has only in-frame clones and lacks some. The table records 200,000 to 300,000 clones, approximately 85% of them present only once. The sequencing input was peripheral blood. The chain employs TRBV11-3 and TRBJ2-1; 11 bases are shared with TRBD2. The receptor's source is a man in his forties or fifties with COVID-19, enrolled during active disease. The CDR3: CASSQSRGSGGARYEQFF. DNA for the CDR3: TGTGCCAGCAGCCAATCCCGGGGTAGCGGGGGGGCTCGGTATGAGCAGTTCTTC.